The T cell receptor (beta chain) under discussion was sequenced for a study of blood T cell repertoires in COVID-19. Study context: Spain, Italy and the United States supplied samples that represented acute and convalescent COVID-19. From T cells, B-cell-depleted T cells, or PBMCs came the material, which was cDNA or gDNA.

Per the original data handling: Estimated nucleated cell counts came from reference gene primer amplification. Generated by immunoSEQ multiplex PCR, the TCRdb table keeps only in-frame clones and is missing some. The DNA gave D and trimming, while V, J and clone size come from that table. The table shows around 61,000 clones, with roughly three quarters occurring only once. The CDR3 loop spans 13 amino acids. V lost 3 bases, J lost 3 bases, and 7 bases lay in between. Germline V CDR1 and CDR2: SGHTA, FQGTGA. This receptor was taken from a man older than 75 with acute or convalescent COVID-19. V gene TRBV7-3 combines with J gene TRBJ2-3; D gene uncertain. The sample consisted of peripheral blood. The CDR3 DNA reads TGTGCCAGCAGCTTTCGAGATACAGATACGCAGTATTTT. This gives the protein CASSFRDTDTQYF.